This T cell receptor beta chain appears in the sequencing data of a study of molecular identifiers for immune sequencing clone quantification. Study information: Split five ways in replicates, RNA from about 20,000 or 100,000 naive CD8 cells had four portions sequenced.

About this clonotype itself: The antigen is undetermined.

Germline values: CDR1 SGHAT, CDR2 FQNNGV. The CDR3 runs 15 residues. V shed 6 bases and J shed 3 bases, with 18 bases lying between them. TCRdb called the PCR reads again in MiXCR, with one record for every CDR3 protein. The table lists about 68,000 distinct CDR3 sequences, about a sixth of them singletons, with over 1.3% in the top ten. General observations from the study: Detecting spiked Jurkat TCR RNA from one cell among roughly 1 million naive cells was reportedly possible.

This chain links TRBV11-2 with TRBJ2-7; the D gene is possibly TRBD2 (5 bases). The TCR comes from a human donor in good health. Some libraries in this study had Jurkat cell RNA spiked in. Sequencing used naive CD8+ T cells from blood, with Jurkat cell RNA spiked in. As for subset: FACS-sorted CD8+CD4-CCR7+CD45RA+ naive T cells. DNA for the CDR3: TGTGCCAGCAGTCCAGGTGGAATTAGCGTCTACGAGCAGTACTTC. It specifies CASSPGGISVYEQYF. The complete variable domain, with remaining parts taken from reference TRBV11-2 and TRBJ2-7, reads EAGVAQSPRYKIIEKRQSVAFWCNPISGHATLYWYQQILGQGPKLLIQFQNNGVVDDSQLPKDRFSAERLKGVDSTLKIQPAKLEDSAVYLCASSPGGISVYEQYFGPGTRLTVT.